These T cell receptor beta chains were read from a single sample in a study of neoadjuvant nivolumab and ipilimumab in lung cancer. Produced via immunoSEQ multiplex PCR; TCRdb's table is partial and in-frame only. The sample comprises tens of thousands of clones, around 80% of which are singletons, and roughly 6.1% rests with the top ten. The sample was peripheral blood, taken before neoadjuvant nivolumab, alone or with ipilimumab. All receptors come from an adult with non-small cell lung cancer. CDR3s include the opening cysteine and the closing phenylalanine or tryptophan. The order of the fields is V gene, J gene, CDR3 protein.

V: TRBV15
J: TRBJ2-5
CDR3: CATSALSGGSGETQYF

V: TRBV4-2
J: TRBJ1-2
CDR3: CAAGQGAGGYTF

V: TRBV9
J: TRBJ1-2
CDR3: CASSVREGSGVGYTF

V: TRBV11-2
J: TRBJ1-2
CDR3: CASSTYRKKLYGYTF

V: TRBV6-1
J: TRBJ2-2
CDR3: CASREGRGRTGELFF

V: TRBV28
J: TRBJ1-1
CDR3: CASSGSTAGYTEAFF

V: TRBV7-8
J: TRBJ1-6
CDR3: CASSLPGNNSPLHF

V: TRBV7-8
J: TRBJ2-1
CDR3: CASSLWHRESGGVSNEQFF

V: TRBV19
J: TRBJ1-1
CDR3: CASSRALVGAEAFF

V: TRBV27
J: TRBJ1-2
CDR3: CASSLSSQPGRGYTF

V: TRBV14
J: TRBJ1-6
CDR3: CASSYGQGNSPLHF

V: TRBV11-2
J: TRBJ2-5
CDR3: CASNSGIRETQYF

V: TRBV18
J: TRBJ2-5
CDR3: CASSPTAGANQETQYF

V: TRBV6-6
J: TRBJ1-5
CDR3: CASSLDRAQPQHF

V: TRBV6-4
J: TRBJ1-2
CDR3: CASSDSTGGGRYGDYGYTF

V: TRBV18
J: TRBJ1-3
CDR3: CASSPGRVSGNTIYF

V: TRBV7-2
J: TRBJ2-7
CDR3: CASSFQGYEQYF

V: TRBV10-3
J: TRBJ1-1
CDR3: CAISEFGRTVNQNSNTEAFF

V: TRBV5-1
J: TRBJ2-3
CDR3: CASSYDSPSTDTQYF

V: TRBV7-6
J: TRBJ1-1
CDR3: CASSRQGAAEAFF

V: TRBV12-5
J: TRBJ1-1
CDR3: CASGLGQGLNTEAFF

V: TRBV7-9
J: TRBJ1-1
CDR3: CASSPRTPQMNTEAFF

V: TRBV29-1
J: TRBJ1-1
CDR3: CSVGAGGQAFF

V: TRBV5-1
J: TRBJ1-1
CDR3: CTSSLDRGANTEAFF

V: TRBV19
J: TRBJ2-3
CDR3: CASRGTNRRNTQYF

V: TRBV5-4
J: TRBJ1-2
CDR3: CASSHTRTYGYTF

V: TRBV10-3
J: TRBJ2-1
CDR3: CAISGQGAYNEQFF

V: TRBV28
J: TRBJ1-4
CDR3: CASESGQVLEATNEKLFF

V: TRBV14
J: TRBJ2-7
CDR3: CASSPGQGGEQYF

V: TRBV6-1
J: TRBJ1-1
CDR3: CASSERDSNTEAFF

V: TRBV5-6
J: TRBJ2-1
CDR3: CASSFRTGIGHNEQFF

V: TRBV18
J: TRBJ2-7
CDR3: CASSPGTGDPEQYF

V: TRBV6-6
J: TRBJ2-2
CDR3: CASSYTRGIGELFF

V: TRBV5-1
J: TRBJ2-2
CDR3: CASKRGGGSTGELFF

V: TRBV14
J: TRBJ2-7
CDR3: CASSQVAAGIGEQYF

V: TRBV28
J: TRBJ1-5
CDR3: CASSPPGDTISNQPQHF

V: TRBV2
J: TRBJ2-5
CDR3: CASSVTGTSGPQETQYF

V: TRBV19
J: TRBJ2-7
CDR3: CASSTPPDTTYEQYF

V: TRBV6-5
J: TRBJ1-2
CDR3: CASGSGSNYGYTF

V: TRBV5-1
J: TRBJ2-5
CDR3: CASTASNSQETQYF

V: TRBV9
J: TRBJ2-3
CDR3: CASSVAGSSTDTQYF

V: TRBV28
J: TRBJ1-4
CDR3: CASKGGPANEKLFF

V: TRBV28
J: TRBJ2-7
CDR3: CASSASWQDAYEQYF

V: TRBV5-1
J: TRBJ1-1
CDR3: CASSSNRDRNTEAFF

V: TRBV7-9
J: TRBJ1-2
CDR3: CASSQTGLRNGYTF